One and the same sample provided the 21 T cell receptor beta chains below, sequenced in a study of blood T cell repertoires in COVID-19. Clones were sequenced by immunoSEQ multiplex PCR, and TCRdb holds only the in-frame ones, with some missing. The sample holds 250,000 to 300,000 clones; approximately 86% are singletons and the top ten take around 13%. The specimen sequenced was peripheral blood. The receptors derive from an older woman with COVID-19, enrolled during active disease.

CDR3 DNA sequence: TGTGCCAGCAGTCCGACAGGTAGAAACACCATATATTTT. Its protein is CASSPTGRNTIYF. V usage is TRBV6-6 and J usage is TRBJ1-3, with D tentatively TRBD1 (6 bases). The length of the CDR3 is 13 residues. With 5 bases removed from V and 5 bases from J, the gap between germline ends came to 10 bases. Looked up from germline, CDR1 is MNHNY and CDR2 is SVGAGI (reference sequence).

Only a few counts were recorded for this clone. DNA for the CDR3: TGTGCCAGGTCGGTTCCGGGACAGGGGAACACCGGGGAGCTGTTTTTT. Its translation: CARSVPGQGNTGELFF. The chain combines TRBV7-3 with TRBJ2-2, with TRBD1 matching over 9 bases. The length of the CDR3 is 16 residues. Trimming at V came to 9 bases and at J to 1 base, leaving 9 bases not matched to a gene. Looked up from germline, CDR1 is SGHTA and CDR2 is FQGTGA.

The chain joins TRBV6-2 or TRBV6-3 to TRBJ1-1, with D possibly TRBD1 on 6 matching bases. This CDR3 has 14 amino acids. Germline CDR1 MNHEY, CDR2 SVGEGT. The ends were cut back, 1 base at V and 1 base at J, with 7 bases in the middle. DNA of the CDR3: TGTGCCAGCAGTTACTGGACAGCGAACACTGAAGCTTTCTTT. Protein product: CASSYWTANTEAFF.

The chain uses TRBV4-3 and TRBJ1-3; 7 nucleotides agree with TRBD1. Germline values: CDR1 LGHNA, CDR2 YSLEER. The CDR3 runs to 18 residues. V lost 4 bases and J lost 0; bases outside the gene matches: 12. CDR3 in DNA: TGCGCCAGCAGCCCGTTAGCACAGACAGGGATCTCTGGAAACACCATATATTTT. This encodes CASSPLAQTGISGNTIYF.

The chain is built from TRBV7-2 and TRBJ2-7; 8 nucleotides line up with TRBD1. The ends lost 6 bases at V and 4 bases at J; junction bases unmatched: 8. The CDR3 is made up of 14 amino acids. Germline values: CDR1 SGHTA, CDR2 FQGNSA. The CDR3 bases are TGTGCCAGCAGGTTACAGGGGGATTCGTACGAGCAGTACTTC. It is translated as CASRLQGDSYEQYF.

The rearrangement uses TRBV2 and TRBJ1-6; D perhaps matches TRBD1 (5 bases). Germline V gives CDR1 SNHLY, CDR2 FYNNEI. This CDR3 comprises 13 residues. Trimming took 7 bases from V and 8 from J, leaving 12 bases between them. Here the CDR3 DNA reads TGTGCCAGCACGGGCAGGGCGGATTCACCCCTCCACTTT. Translation: CASTGRADSPLHF. The full variable domain, in which reference TRBV2 and TRBJ1-6 provide the parts outside the CDR3, is EPEVTQTPSHQVTQMGQEVILRCVPISNHLYFYWYRQILGQKVEFLVSFYNNEISEKSEIFDDQFSVERPDGSNFTLKIRSTKLEDSAMYFCASTGRADSPLHFGNGTRLTVT.

The rearrangement uses TRBV6-1 and TRBJ1-4; D unresolved. Trimming removed 2 bases from V and 8 bases from J, with 12 bases in between. Germline loops: CDR1 MNHNS, CDR2 SASEGT. The CDR3 has 14 residues. The CDR3: CASSESAHGEKLFF. For the CDR3, the DNA is TGTGCCAGCAGTGAATCCGCTCACGGGGAAAAACTGTTTTTT.

The V gene is TRBV5-6, the J gene TRBJ2-2; D may be TRBD2 (5 bases). Trimming stripped 7 bases from V and 3 bases from J, with 13 bases between. The CDR3 has 14 residues. Germline-derived CDR1 and CDR2 are SGHDT and YYEEEE. The CDR3 region is CASARSGYTGELFF. CDR3 DNA: TGTGCCAGCGCACGAAGCGGCTACACCGGGGAGCTGTTTTTT.

The J gene is TRBJ2-3, the V gene TRBV6-1; 8 bases fit TRBD2. The CDR3 covers 18 residues. The V gene end was trimmed by 4 bases and the J gene end by 0 bases; junction bases not matched to a gene: 12. Germline V gene sequence: CDR1 MNHNS, CDR2 SASEGT. CDR3 sequence reads: CASSARIQRGLSTDTQYF. Here the CDR3 DNA reads TGTGCCAGCAGTGCCCGGATCCAGCGGGGGCTAAGCACAGATACGCAGTATTTT.

This chain connects TRBV7-2 to TRBJ2-5; tentative D call: TRBD2 (6 bases). V was pared by 8 bases and J by 5 bases, with 18 bases between. Germline V CDR1 and CDR2: SGHTA, FQGNSA. The CDR3 runs 14 residues. CDR3: CASGPGSVRETQYF. The CDR3 DNA follows: TGTGCCAGCGGTCCCGGGAGCGTTCGGGAGACCCAGTACTTC.

A note on this clone: Other DNA sequences within the sample encode an identical CDR3. The V call is TRBV2, the J call TRBJ1-5; 8 nucleotides agree with TRBD1. This CDR3 spans 13 amino acids. Germline lookup yields CDR1 SNHLY and CDR2 FYNNEI. V shed 7 bases and J 2 bases; nucleotides not matched to a gene: 1. CDR3 bases: TGTGCCAGCACGGGACAGGGCAATCAGCCCCAGCATTTT. This codes for CASTGQGNQPQHF.

V is TRBV10-3 and J is TRBJ2-5, with 15 bases matching TRBD2. The CDR3 runs 17 residues. V dropped 4 bases and J dropped 2; count of bases not matched to a gene: 5. Germline lookup yields CDR1 ENHRY and CDR2 SYGVKD. The CDR3 DNA is TGTGCCATCAGTGGAGGACTAGCGGGGGGGCTTCAAGAGACCCAGTACTTC. It translates to CAISGGLAGGLQETQYF.

The rearrangement joins TRBV24-1 to TRBJ1-5, with 7 bases lining up with TRBD1. Germline loops: CDR1 KGHDR, CDR2 SFDVKD. The CDR3 covers 15 residues. Trimming cost V 3 bases and J 4 bases; bases outside gene matches: 5. CDR3 sequence reads: CATSDPGRGNQPQHF. CDR3 in DNA: TGTGCCACCAGTGATCCGGGCAGGGGGAATCAGCCCCAGCATTTT.

This sequence joins TRBV19 and TRBJ1-5; TRBD1 agrees at 9 bases. The CDR3 totals 17 residues. CDR1 is LNHDA and CDR2 is SQIVND in the germline V gene (reference sequence). The V gene end was trimmed by 5 bases and the J gene end by 2 bases; junction bases not matched to a gene: 10. The CDR3: CASSRAAQGAGNQPQHF. As DNA, the CDR3 is TGTGCCAGTAGTCGGGCCGCACAGGGGGCCGGCAATCAGCCCCAGCATTTT.

This rearrangement joins TRBV5-5 to TRBJ2-5; D possibly corresponds to TRBD2 (5 bases). Germline CDR1 SGHKS, CDR2 YYEKEE (reference sequence). V lost 4 bases and J 5 bases, leaving 18 bases between the germline ends. This CDR3 comprises 15 residues. The CDR3 here is CASSNGPEGGETQYF. DNA of the CDR3: TGTGCCAGCAGCAACGGACCCGAGGGCGGTGAGACCCAGTACTTC.

This clone occurred once. The rearrangement joins TRBV1 to TRBJ2-7; TRBD2 is taken as the D call from the table, unchecked against the DNA. TRBV1 is an annotated pseudogene. This CDR3 comprises 16 residues. The CDR3 spells CTSSQNGTSGPYEQYF. The DNA for the CDR3 is TGCACCAGCAGCCAGAACGGGACTAGCGGGCCCTACGAGCAGTACTTC.

This clone was seen more than once but under ten times. The V call is TRBV30, the J call TRBJ1-5; the match to TRBD1 covers 7 bases. Trimming removed 1 base from V and 7 bases from J; junction bases left unmatched: 7. The CDR3 loop spans 14 amino acids. Germline V gene data show CDR1 as GTSNPN and CDR2 as SVGIG (reference sequence). This chain's CDR3 is CAWSAATGYQPQHF. The CDR3 nucleotides read TGTGCCTGGAGTGCCGCGACAGGGTACCAGCCCCAGCATTTT.

This clone has only a few counts. This chain links TRBV6-6 with TRBJ1-5; the match to TRBD1 covers 8 bases. The J segment lost 6 bases and the V segment lost 2 bases, leaving 3 bases of the junction unmatched. This CDR3 has 14 amino acids. Per the germline V gene, CDR1 is MNHNY and CDR2 is SVGAGI (reference sequence). CDR3 coding DNA: TGTGCCAGCAGTTACACAGGGGGGGGTCAGCCCCAGCATTTT. As protein: CASSYTGGGQPQHF.

The chain uses TRBV10-1 and TRBJ2-2, with D perhaps TRBD2 (5 bases). The CDR3 is 13 residues long. The germline gives CDR1 WNHNN, CDR2 SYGVQD (reference sequence). The V and J ends lost 3 bases and 5 bases respectively, with 7 bases between them. CDR3 sequence reads: CASSDRGTGELFF. The DNA for the CDR3 is TGCGCCAGCAGTGACCGAGGGACCGGGGAGCTGTTTTTT.

The gene calls are TRBV10-1 and TRBJ2-2, with TRBD1 as a possible D gene (7 bases). The length of the CDR3 is 17 residues. Germline V gene sequence: CDR1 WNHNN, CDR2 SYGVQD (reference sequence). V lost 6 bases and J lost 3, with 20 bases in between. CDR3 amino acids: CASRERSGRGDTGELFF. The CDR3 region has the DNA TGCGCCAGCAGGGAGAGGTCTGGCAGGGGGGACACCGGGGAGCTGTTTTTT.

The genes are TRBV7-2 and TRBJ2-7; TRBD1 is a possible D gene (6 bases). Between the trimmed V and J ends, which lost 5 bases and 4 bases, there was a span of 21 bases. Looked up from germline, CDR1 is SGHTA and CDR2 is FQGNSA. The CDR3 is 16 residues long. Here the CDR3 DNA reads TGTGCCAGCAGCCCCCCCCTGACAGGTCTGTCATACGAGCAGTACTTC. Translating gives CASSPPLTGLSYEQYF.